This TCR beta chain was profiled in a study of blood T cell repertoires in COVID-19. The wider study: Sites across the United States, Italy and Spain contributed samples from acute and convalescent COVID-19.

As for this clone: At one of its ends the junction is not consistent with the germline gene, which may arise from a read error.

Patients at the Seattle site were enrolled during active infection and followed longitudinally. The CDR3 sequence is 15 residues long. Germline-derived CDR1 and CDR2 are SSHAT and FNYEAQ (reference sequence). The protocol was immunoSEQ multiplex PCR, while the TCRdb copy is restricted to in-frame clones and leaves out a portion. The data contain about 410,000 clones, about 89% of them seen just once; the ten biggest clones take up 1.5% to 1.7%. Sequenced material: peripheral blood. The clonotype was recovered from a woman in her thirties or forties with COVID-19, enrolled during active disease. V and J are TRBV7-7 and TRBJ2-1, with D possibly being TRBD2 (6 bases). The CDR3 sequence: CASSLYGGNNNEQFF. The DNA for the CDR3 is TGTGCTAGCAGCTTATACGGGGGTAATAACAATGAGCAGTTCTTC.